The 19 T cell receptor beta chains below all came from one sample that was sequenced in a study of shared clonotypes between healthy human individuals. Assay: immunoSEQ multiplex PCR; the TCRdb copy retains only in-frame clones and omits some. The profile shows fewer than 600,000 clones, around 75% of them singletons. The sequenced sample consisted of PBMCs. The receptors stem from a woman aged 40 to 50 in good health. Some clones in this sample may be carry-over from other donors' samples.

This clone was recorded once. The rearrangement uses TRBV14 and TRBJ1-2; 8 bases match TRBD1. Germline trimming cut 4 bases from V and 8 bases from J; bases unmatched to any gene: 6. The CDR3 length is 13 residues. CDR1 and CDR2 (germline): SGHDN, FVKESK. DNA for the CDR3: TGTGCCAGCAGCCCGTTAAGACAGGGGGGCTACACCTTC. It specifies CASSPLRQGGYTF.

This chain connects TRBV21-1 to TRBJ1-4; TRBD1 is the table's D call, not checked against the DNA. TRBV21-1 is given as a pseudogene. This CDR3 has 14 amino acids. The DNA of the CDR3 is TGTGCCAGCGTTCAGGGGGAGGCTAATGAAAAACTGTTTTTT. The encoded protein is CASVQGEANEKLFF.

The chain joins TRBV28 to TRBJ1-5; the match to TRBD1 covers 10 bases. Germline V gene lookup returns CDR1 MDHEN and CDR2 SYDVKM. The CDR3 extends over 14 amino acids. V was pared by 8 bases and J by 6 bases, with 7 bases of the junction left unmatched. The CDR3 sequence: CASGDRGRGQPQHF. The DNA for the CDR3 is TGTGCCAGCGGGGACAGGGGTCGGGGTCAGCCCCAGCATTTT.

V usage is TRBV6-5 and J usage is TRBJ2-7, with 8 positions matching TRBD1. V was pared by 5 bases and J by 6 bases, with 6 bases of the junction left unmatched. CDR1 is MNHEY, CDR2 SVGAGI, per germline. The length of the CDR3 is 13 residues. The CDR3 here is CASSKGQVGEQYF. The CDR3 coding sequence is TGTGCCAGCAGTAAGGGACAGGTCGGCGAGCAGTACTTC.

The V gene is TRBV15, the J gene TRBJ2-1, with 8 nucleotides matching TRBD2. The CDR3 contains 14 residues. Germline V gives CDR1 LNHNV, CDR2 YYDKDF (reference sequence). V gave up 4 bases and J gave up 6 bases; unmatched junction bases: 5. Here the CDR3 DNA reads TGTGCCACCAGCAACGTGACTAGCGTCAATGAGCAGTTCTTC. This gives the protein CATSNVTSVNEQFF.

The chain is built from TRBV11-2 and TRBJ2-5; TRBD2 agrees at 10 bases. CDR3 length: 15 amino acids. The V gene end was trimmed by 4 bases and the J gene end by 6 bases; junction bases not matched to a gene: 8. Germline-derived CDR1 and CDR2 are SGHAT and FQNNGV. In nucleotides, the CDR3 is TGTGCCAGCAGCTCGATAGCGGGGGGAAGGCAGACCCAGTACTTC. It specifies CASSSIAGGRQTQYF.

In this sample, this clone turned up a few times. As DNA, the CDR3 is TGTGCCAGCAGCTTAGGGGCAGAGCAAGAAGCTTTCTTT. Residues: CASSLGAEQEAFF. V gene TRBV7-9 combines with J gene TRBJ1-1, with D unclear. The V gene's germline CDR1 is SEHNR and CDR2 FQNEAQ (reference sequence). V lost 1 base and J lost 8, with 11 bases in between. There are 13 residues in the CDR3.

The chain recombines TRBV9 with TRBJ2-1; TRBD2 aligns across 9 bases. Germline loops: CDR1 SGDLS, CDR2 YYNGEE. CDR3 length: 18 residues. J was trimmed by 1 base and V by 2 bases; bases with no gene match: 10. Here the CDR3 DNA reads TGTGCCAGCAGCGTCGCCCGGGCTAGCGGGAAGTCCTACAATGAGCAGTTCTTC. Translation gives CASSVARASGKSYNEQFF. The full variable domain, its missing parts supplied by reference TRBV9 and TRBJ2-1, is DSGVTQTPKHLITATGQRVTLRCSPRSGDLSVYWYQQSLDQGLQFLIQYYNGEERAKGNILERFSAQQFPDLHSELNLSSLELGDSALYFCASSVARASGKSYNEQFFGPGTRLTVL.

The chain has TRBV25-1 and TRBJ2-2, with TRBD1 as a possible D gene (6 bases). CDR1 and CDR2 (germline): MGHDK, SYGVNS. The CDR3 sequence is 14 residues long. Trimming took 7 bases from V and 6 from J, leaving 15 bases between them. CDR3 loop: CASTTRTDSGELFF. DNA for the CDR3: TGTGCCAGCACTACCCGGACAGATTCCGGGGAGCTGTTTTTT. The entire variable domain, with the rest obtained from reference TRBV25-1 and TRBJ2-2, is as follows: EADIYQTPRYLVIGTGKKITLECSQTMGHDKMYWYQQDPGMELHLIHYSYGVNSTEKGDLSSESTVSRIRTEHFPLTLESARPSHTSQYLCASTTRTDSGELFFGEGSRLTVL.

This clone was seen just once. The V and J genes are TRBV6-1 and TRBJ2-1, with 9 bases matching TRBD2. Germline V lookup: CDR1 MNHNS, CDR2 SASEGT. V shed 3 bases and J 4 bases; nucleotides not matched to a gene: 4. This CDR3 contains 15 residues. The CDR3 DNA sequence: TGTGCCAGCAGTGACGGACTAGCGAGTTACAATGAGCAGTTCTTC. Its protein product is CASSDGLASYNEQFF.

V and J are TRBV5-6 and TRBJ2-7; D might be TRBD2 (6 bases). The CDR3 has 15 amino acids. V was cut by 4 bases and J by 0 bases, with 14 bases left in between. CDR1 SGHDT and CDR2 YYEEEE come from the germline V gene. CDR3 nucleotides: TGTGCCAGCAGCCAAACGGGCGGGGTCTCCTACGAGCAGTACTTC. Its translation is CASSQTGGVSYEQYF.

The V and J genes are TRBV4-3 and TRBJ1-2; D is ambiguous. The V and J ends lost 0 bases and 0 bases respectively, with 11 bases between them. This CDR3 is built from 16 residues. The germline V gene has CDR1 LGHNA and CDR2 YSLEER. The CDR3 is CASSQDPVPTNYGYTF. As DNA, the CDR3 is TGCGCCAGCAGCCAAGATCCCGTCCCGACTAACTATGGCTACACCTTC.

DNA for the CDR3: TGTGCCATCAAAGGACTCGACTACGAGCAGTACTTC. Its translation is CAIKGLDYEQYF. This chain connects TRBV28 to TRBJ2-7; a possible D gene is TRBD2 (5 bases). Trimming took off 10 bases at V and 3 bases at J, with 13 bases between the two ends. This CDR3 has 12 residues. Germline-derived CDR1 and CDR2 are MDHEN and SYDVKM.

This chain connects TRBV6-1 to TRBJ1-2; no definite D call. This CDR3 is built from 16 residues. The germline V gene encodes CDR1 MNHNS and CDR2 SASEGT. Between the trimmed V and J ends, which lost 4 bases and 4 bases, there was a span of 19 bases. CDR3 loop: CASSAGSEGMPYGYTF. The CDR3 bases are TGTGCCAGCAGTGCCGGATCGGAGGGAATGCCCTATGGCTACACCTTC.

The chain employs TRBV28 and TRBJ2-1; 12 nucleotides match TRBD2. The CDR3 length is 16 residues. The ends lost 3 bases at V and 6 bases at J; junction bases unmatched: 6. Germline lookup yields CDR1 MDHEN and CDR2 SYDVKM. CDR3: CASSFRGTSGRNEQFF. CDR3 DNA: TGTGCCAGCAGTTTTCGTGGGACTAGCGGGCGCAATGAGCAGTTCTTC. The full variable domain, its missing parts supplied by reference TRBV28 and TRBJ2-1, is DVKVTQSSRYLVKRTGEKVFLECVQDMDHENMFWYRQDPGLGLRLIYFSYDVKMKEKGDIPEGYSVSREKKERFSLILESASTNQTSMYLCASSFRGTSGRNEQFFGPGTRLTVL.

This rearrangement joins TRBV4-2 to TRBJ1-1; D ambiguous. CDR1 is LGHNA, CDR2 YNFKEQ, per germline. The germline V and J ends were trimmed by 5 bases and 4 bases, with 14 bases remaining between them. This CDR3 is built from 14 residues. The CDR3 sequence: CASSSTTHGTEAFF. In DNA, the CDR3 is TGTGCCAGCAGCTCAACGACACACGGCACTGAAGCTTTCTTT.

Only a few counts were recorded for this clone. The chain combines TRBV19 with TRBJ2-2; D not resolved. Trimming took off 5 bases at V and 0 bases at J, with 13 bases between the two ends. Germline CDR1 is LNHDA and CDR2 is SQIVND (reference sequence). The CDR3 has 16 amino acids. CDR3 protein: CASSRLADTNTGELFF. In DNA, the CDR3 is TGTGCCAGTAGTCGGTTGGCGGATACGAACACCGGGGAGCTGTTTTTT.

This rearrangement joins TRBV29-1 to TRBJ1-2; D may be TRBD1 (5 bases). This CDR3 is built from 12 residues. Germline assignment: CDR1 SQVTM and CDR2 ANQGSEA. Trimming stripped 2 bases from V and 5 bases from J, with 9 bases between. CDR3 DNA: TGCAGCGTTGAAAGACAGAGTTATGGCTACACCTTC. Protein sequence: CSVERQSYGYTF. Filled out from reference TRBV29-1 and TRBJ1-2, the complete variable domain reads SAVISQKPSRDICQRGTSLTIQCQVDSQVTMMFWYRQQPGQSLTLIATANQGSEATYESGFVIDKFPISRPNLTFSTLTVSNMSPEDSSIYLCSVERQSYGYTFGSGTRLTVV.

This clone was counted a few times. The gene calls are TRBV28 and TRBJ2-2; 9 nucleotides agree with TRBD2. The CDR3 has 16 residues. Unmatched junction bases numbered 3, after V lost 2 bases and J lost 2 bases. Germline loops: CDR1 MDHEN, CDR2 SYDVKM. CDR3 residues: CASSLRTSDNTGELFF. The CDR3, as DNA: TGTGCCAGCAGTTTACGGACTAGCGATAACACCGGGGAGCTGTTTTTT.